This T cell receptor beta chain was observed in a study of T-cell memory formation after mild COVID-19. In TCRdb, the 5' RACE reads were re-called with MiXCR into one record per CDR3 protein. The sample contains 400,000 or so distinct CDR3 sequences, 20% of which appear only once. The J segment lost 2 bases and the V segment lost 6 bases, leaving 6 bases of the junction unmatched. This CDR3 spans 15 amino acids. This clonotype has more than one count but fewer than ten. No antigen is known for it. Findings of the study overall: CD4+ contracting clones were found mainly in CM and EM, and CD8+ ones in EMRA. Whereas later expanders leaned CD4+, clones contracting day 15 to 85 showed a balanced CD4/CD8 makeup. Some clones that responded turned up in pre-infection memory, which suggests that cross-reactive memory joined in.

This TCR was recovered from an adult woman who had mild COVID-19 (a few samples of this study predate the infection). Cell type and time point are not known. The gene calls are TRBV12-3 or TRBV12-4 and TRBJ2-2; 7 nucleotides match TRBD2. Sequencing was carried out using PBMCs or a T cell subset sorted from them (not recorded which). The CDR3 reads CASSLGGDNTGELFF. CDR3 nucleotide sequence: TGTGCCAGCAGCCTTGGGGGGGATAACACCGGGGAGCTGTTTTTT.